The 20 T cell receptor beta chains below were found in one sample sequenced in a study of cytomegalovirus exposure and HLA in healthy donors. Both 60 Vbeta primers and 13 Jbeta primers went into the PCR. The repertoire was sequenced with immunoSEQ multiplex PCR; TCRdb's copy has only in-frame clones and lacks some. The data contain around 130,000 clones, approximately 80% of them singletons. Sequenced input: PBMCs. These receptor sequences come from a girl aged 2 to 10 in good health and CMV-seronegative.

With regard to this clone: The same CDR3 arises from other DNA sequences in this sample as well. V and J are TRBV6-5 and TRBJ2-7; D call uncertain. Per the germline V gene, CDR1 is MNHEY and CDR2 is SVGAGI. The CDR3 has 13 amino acids. V shed 0 bases and J shed 4 bases, with 7 bases lying between them. The CDR3 loop reads CASSYSGAYEQYF. DNA of the CDR3: TGTGCCAGCAGTTACTCAGGAGCGTACGAGCAGTACTTC.

This clone showed up just a few times. The rearrangement links TRBV11-1 to TRBJ1-1; TRBD1 is a possible D gene (6 bases). Germline lookup yields CDR1 SGHAT and CDR2 FQDESV (reference sequence). Trimming left V 5 bases short and J 0 bases short, with 10 bases between. The CDR3 totals 14 residues. The DNA of the CDR3 is TGTGCCAGCAGCCTAAGACAGGTGAACACTGAAGCTTTCTTT. It translates to CASSLRQVNTEAFF.

This clone showed up just a few times. The chain employs TRBV6-5 and TRBJ2-1; D not certain. This CDR3 has 13 residues. V was shortened by 4 bases and J by 5 bases, with 9 bases between the two germline ends. CDR1 and CDR2 from the germline V gene are MNHEY and SVGAGI. CDR3 coding DNA: TGTGCCAGCAGTTCATCTCTAAACAATGAGCAGTTCTTC. The encoded protein is CASSSSLNNEQFF.

The rearrangement joins TRBV25-1 to TRBJ2-3, with 14 bases fitting TRBD2. Germline CDR1 MGHDK, CDR2 SYGVNS. Trimming took 3 bases from V and 5 from J; bases not matched to a gene: 7. This CDR3 spans 17 amino acids. The CDR3 bases are TGTGCCAGCAGTGATGGACTAGCGGGAGGCTCGGGAGATACGCAGTATTTT. Its protein product is CASSDGLAGGSGDTQYF.

This clone was seen just once. The V and J genes are TRBV4-3 and TRBJ1-2; the match to TRBD1 covers 9 bases. Germline V gene lookup returns CDR1 LGHNA and CDR2 YSLEER. The trim removed 0 bases at V and 4 bases at J, leaving 15 bases unmatched. The CDR3 totals 19 residues. The CDR3 protein is CASSQEVPGQGVWGYGYTF. CDR3 DNA: TGCGCCAGCAGCCAAGAAGTCCCGGGACAGGGCGTATGGGGCTATGGCTACACCTTC.

The chain joins TRBV2 to TRBJ2-2, with 8 nucleotides matching TRBD1. The CDR3 has 15 amino acids. The germline V gene has CDR1 SNHLY and CDR2 FYNNEI. V lost 3 bases, J lost 5 bases, and 5 bases stayed unmatched. In DNA form, the CDR3 reads TGTGCCAGCAGTGACAGGACAGGGTCGACCGGGGAGCTGTTTTTT. Translating it yields CASSDRTGSTGELFF.

This sequence joins TRBV10-3 and TRBJ1-1; perhaps TRBD1 as D (6 bases). The germline V gene encodes CDR1 ENHRY and CDR2 SYGVKD. CDR3 size: 16 residues. V lost 0 bases and J 7 bases, leaving 18 bases between the germline ends. CDR3 in DNA: TGTGCCATCAGTGAGTCGATCACCGGGGGGGGCAGTGAAGCTTTCTTT. This sequence encodes CAISESITGGGSEAFF.

This clone turned up a few times. The chain recombines TRBV7-9 with TRBJ2-1; TRBD2 aligns across 9 bases. The length of the CDR3 is 15 residues. In germline, CDR1 is SEHNR, CDR2 FQNEAQ (reference sequence). V was pared by 2 bases and J by 7 bases, with 6 bases of the junction left unmatched. The CDR3 DNA is TGTGCCAGCAGCTTATTAGCGGGAGTATTGAATGAGCAGTTCTTC. It is translated as CASSLLAGVLNEQFF.

The CDR3 nucleotides are TGCGCCAGCAGCCAATCGGGACAACCTGAAAAACTGTTTTTT. Its translation is CASSQSGQPEKLFF. The V call is TRBV4-1, the J call TRBJ1-4; tentatively, D is TRBD1 (6 bases). CDR3 size: 14 residues. The V end lost 2 bases, the J end lost 7 bases, and 11 bases lay between the germline ends. Germline V lookup: CDR1 MGHRA, CDR2 YSYEKL.

The chain joins TRBV25-1 to TRBJ2-2, with D possibly being TRBD1 (6 bases). Looked up from germline, CDR1 is MGHDK and CDR2 is SYGVNS. V was shortened by 3 bases and J by 4 bases, with 9 bases between the two germline ends. The CDR3 loop spans 14 amino acids. This CDR3 reads CASSDKGGTGELFF. In nucleotides, the CDR3 is TGTGCCAGCAGTGATAAAGGGGGCACCGGGGAGCTGTTTTTT.

The CDR3 region is CSVEDDRGEAFF. The DNA for the CDR3 is TGCAGCGTTGAAGATGACAGGGGGGAAGCTTTCTTT. V usage is TRBV29-1 and J usage is TRBJ1-1; 9 bases are shared with TRBD1. CDR3 length: 12 amino acids. The germline V gene encodes CDR1 SQVTM and CDR2 ANQGSEA. Trimming removed 0 bases from V and 8 bases from J; junction bases left unmatched: 1.

This chain joins TRBV27 and TRBJ1-4; 7 bases agree with TRBD1. The CDR3 runs to 15 residues. Germline V gene sequence: CDR1 MNHEY, CDR2 SMNVEV (reference sequence). The ends lost 5 bases at V and 5 bases at J; junction bases unmatched: 8. In DNA form, the CDR3 reads TGTGCCAGCAGTGCCGCGGGACAGTCAAATGAAAAACTGTTTTTT. Its protein product is CASSAAGQSNEKLFF.

This sequence joins TRBV23-1 and TRBJ1-4, with a weak D call TRBD1 (6 bases). TRBV23-1 is known as an ORF, though its function is uncertain. CDR3 length equals 13 residues. Trimming removed 2 bases from V and 8 bases from J, with 9 bases in between. As DNA, the CDR3 is TGCGCCAGCAGTCAAACCAGGGGAGAAAAACTGTTTTTT. Residues: CASSQTRGEKLFF.

The rearrangement links TRBV15 to TRBJ2-3; 15 bases are a match to TRBD2. V shed 0 bases and J 6 bases; nucleotides not matched to a gene: 4. Germline loops: CDR1 LNHNV, CDR2 YYDKDF (reference sequence). The CDR3 length is 17 residues. The CDR3 spells CATSRDGGTSGRDTQYF. In DNA form, the CDR3 reads TGTGCCACCAGCAGAGATGGGGGGACTAGCGGGAGGGATACGCAGTATTTT.

The chain links TRBV5-6 to TRBJ1-2; 10 nucleotides match TRBD1. The junction had 7 bases not matched to a gene; V was cut back by 1 base and J by 7 bases. This CDR3 is 15 amino acids long. Germline V CDR1 and CDR2: SGHDT, YYEEEE. Here the CDR3 DNA reads TGTGCCAGCAGCTTGAGGCTAGGGACAGGGGTTGGCTACACCTTC. Translating it yields CASSLRLGTGVGYTF.

Only one count was recorded for this clone. This chain links TRBV28 with TRBJ1-2; D ambiguous. Per the germline V gene, CDR1 is MDHEN and CDR2 is SYDVKM. V shed 5 bases and J shed 1 base, with 5 bases lying between them. The CDR3 is 12 residues long. The CDR3 spells CASSEGNYGYTF. In DNA, the CDR3 is TGTGCCAGCAGTGAGGGTAACTATGGCTACACCTTC.

The V gene is TRBV10-3, the J gene TRBJ2-1; TRBD2 agrees at 13 bases. Trimming cost V 9 bases and J 4 bases; bases outside gene matches: 12. CDR1 is ENHRY and CDR2 is SYGVKD in the germline V gene. CDR3 length: 17 amino acids. CDR3 sequence (DNA): TGTGCCATTGGGACTAGCGGGGACCTACCGAGATACAATGAGCAGTTCTTC. It yields the protein CAIGTSGDLPRYNEQFF.

This clone was counted a single time. The rearrangement uses TRBV29-1 and TRBJ1-4; D ambiguous. CDR3 size: 13 residues. The V gene lost 5 bases and the J gene lost 8 bases, with 15 bases spanning the gap. Germline V gene sequence: CDR1 SQVTM, CDR2 ANQGSEA. The CDR3 here is CSVRSGSDEKLFF. For the CDR3, the DNA is TGCAGCGTTCGATCAGGATCAGACGAAAAACTGTTTTTT.

This chain joins TRBV6-5 and TRBJ2-6, with 8 bases identical to TRBD1. V shed 5 bases and J 2 bases; nucleotides not matched to a gene: 2. The CDR3 loop spans 15 amino acids. CDR1 is MNHEY and CDR2 is SVGAGI in the germline V gene. The CDR3 spells CASSPQGAGANVLTF. The CDR3 DNA reads as TGTGCCAGCAGTCCACAGGGGGCTGGGGCCAACGTCCTGACTTTC.

The rearrangement joins TRBV4-3 to TRBJ2-7, with TRBD1 matching over 12 bases. Trimming removed 3 bases from V and 4 bases from J; junction bases left unmatched: 4. The germline V gene has CDR1 LGHNA and CDR2 YSLEER. The CDR3 covers 15 residues. The CDR3 DNA reads TGCGCCAGCAGCCAGGGGACAGGGGGCAGGTACGAGCAGTACTTC. The encoded protein is CASSQGTGGRYEQYF.